The text below deals with one TCR beta chain. Its antigen remains unidentified. For CDR3 and TCR beta VDJ profiling, genomic DNA was the template used. TCRdb called the reads again in MiXCR, with one record for every CDR3 protein. The table has 180,000 or so distinct CDR3 sequences, around half seen once. Patients selected for sequencing had displayed CD8+CD57+ cell expansion by flow cytometry. The patients all had a severe acquired aplastic anemia diagnosis. There was no therapy given to any patient before the blood sampling took place. This sample is part of a study of CD8+CD57+ T cells in acquired aplastic anemia. Across the whole study: Roughly 3 ug was the average amount of DNA from sorted CD4+ and CD8+ cells. Points from the study as a whole: Sharing between patients and controls was observed for twenty-nine CD8+ CDR3 sequences.

CDR3 length: 15 residues. V lost 11 bases to trimming and J lost 0 bases, with 17 bases between them. Germline V CDR1 and CDR2: ENHRY, SYGVKD. This receptor was identified in a human donor with aplastic anemia. Sequencing used sorted CD4+, CD8+, or CD8+CD57+ T cells (not recorded which) from PBMCs. The chain couples TRBV10-3 to TRBJ2-4; unclear D gene. The CDR3 DNA follows: TGTGCCTCATCGGGTGATCTAGAAGCCAAAAACATTCAGTACTTC. This encodes CASSGDLEAKNIQYF.